Included here is one TCR beta chain sequence, with context. Its antigen is not identified. Repertoires were generated with immunoSEQ multiplex PCR, while TCRdb's copy carries only in-frame clones and drops some. The data contain tens of thousands of clones, 75% to 90% of them seen just once; the ten biggest clones take up less than 15%. The time point here: week 23, last vaccination. Vaccinated patients received 300 ug of mutant IDH1 20-mer peptide per dose, with topical imiquimod. Tumors from donors were new WHO grade 3 or 4 IDH1-mutant astrocytomas with ATRX loss. These data belong to a study of a mutant IDH1 vaccine in newly diagnosed glioma. Study outcomes and limitations: Overall, 90% to 95% of patients had vaccine-induced immune responses.

The CDR3 length is 10 residues. Germline V gene sequence: CDR1 SNHLY, CDR2 FYNNEI. Trimming left V 11 bases short and J 7 bases short, with 9 bases between. The sequence was obtained from a man younger than 35 with glioma. The chain joins TRBV2 to TRBJ2-1; possible D gene TRBD1, 6 bases. The sequencing here drew on PBMCs, taken from a glioma patient whose treatment included an IDH1 peptide vaccine. The CDR3 sequence: CAVTGNEQFF. The DNA for the CDR3 is TGTGCCGTTACAGGGAATGAGCAGTTCTTC.